The 13 T cell receptor beta chains presented below share a single source sample, sequenced in a study of cytomegalovirus exposure and HLA in healthy donors. A multiplex PCR was run with 60 Vbeta primers and 13 Jbeta primers. Sequencing was performed with immunoSEQ multiplex PCR; in TCRdb, only in-frame clones are kept and a portion is missing. This table has some 140,000 clones, around two thirds appearing once. Sequencing was done on a sample of PBMCs. The receptors were sampled from a man between 18 and 29 years old in good health and CMV-seropositive.

This sequence joins TRBV6-5 and TRBJ1-2, with D possibly being TRBD1 (6 bases). V lost 7 bases and J 5 bases, leaving 11 bases between the germline ends. This CDR3 is built from 12 residues. Germline assignment: CDR1 MNHEY and CDR2 SVGAGI. The CDR3 region has the DNA TGTGCCAGCACCCAAACAGGGTATGGCTACACCTTC. Translating gives CASTQTGYGYTF.

V usage is TRBV7-2 and J usage is TRBJ1-3; D not certain. Germline lookup yields CDR1 SGHTA and CDR2 FQGNSA. The CDR3 is 15 amino acids. Trimming removed 4 bases at V and 0 bases at J, with 10 bases between. The CDR3 is CASSWALSSGNTIYF. As DNA, the CDR3 is TGTGCCAGCAGCTGGGCCTTATCCTCTGGAAACACCATATATTTT.

The chain carries TRBV11-2 and TRBJ2-2, with D possibly matching TRBD1 (5 bases). CDR1 and CDR2 from the germline V gene are SGHAT and FQNNGV. The CDR3 is made up of 16 amino acids. V gave up 6 bases and J gave up 0 bases, with 14 bases separating them. The CDR3 loop is CASRERGGPNTGELFF. The CDR3 DNA reads TGTGCCAGCAGGGAAAGGGGTGGCCCGAACACCGGGGAGCTGTTTTTT.

A single count supports this clone. This chain links TRBV28 with TRBJ2-2, with D tentatively TRBD1 (6 bases). This CDR3 region has 13 residues. The germline V and J ends were trimmed by 6 bases and 2 bases, with 7 bases remaining between them. Germline V gene sequence: CDR1 MDHEN, CDR2 SYDVKM. Here the CDR3 DNA reads TGTGCCAGCAGGGACAGAAACACCGGGGAGCTGTTTTTT. This codes for CASRDRNTGELFF.

The rearrangement links TRBV6-5 to TRBJ1-5; D possibly corresponds to TRBD1 (6 bases). CDR3 length equals 16 residues. In germline, CDR1 is MNHEY, CDR2 SVGAGI. The V gene lost 0 bases and the J gene lost 6 bases, with 15 bases spanning the gap. CDR3 sequence: CASSYSATGYTQPQHF. Written as DNA, the CDR3 is TGTGCCAGCAGTTACTCGGCAACAGGGTATACTCAGCCCCAGCATTTT.

This chain uses TRBV28 with TRBJ1-2; no clear D. V was clipped by 2 bases and J by 0 bases, with 10 bases between them. The CDR3 is 15 amino acids. Per germline, CDR1 MDHEN and CDR2 SYDVKM. Written as DNA, the CDR3 is TGTGCCAGCAGTTTAATTGCCAGTCCTAACTATGGCTACACCTTC. This sequence encodes CASSLIASPNYGYTF.

This clone was counted once. V is TRBV27 and J is TRBJ2-7; TRBD2 matches at 8 bases. J lost 0 bases, V lost 5 bases, and 3 bases had no gene match. Germline CDR1 reads MNHEY; CDR2 reads SMNVEV (reference sequence). The CDR3 sequence is 14 residues long. The CDR3 DNA is TGTGCCAGCAGTCCGGGACTAGGCTCCTACGAGCAGTACTTC. It specifies CASSPGLGSYEQYF.

DNA of the CDR3: TGTGCCAGCAGCACACCTGCAGGGGGCCCCGAGGGGCAGTACTTC. Translating gives CASSTPAGGPEGQYF. The rearrangement uses TRBV28 and TRBJ2-7; 8 positions agree with TRBD1. Trimming removed 6 bases from V and 9 bases from J; junction bases left unmatched: 16. Germline-derived CDR1 and CDR2 are MDHEN and SYDVKM. The CDR3 has 15 residues.

There are a few counts of this clone. This chain joins TRBV6-5 and TRBJ1-5; the D is unclear. The CDR3 length is 15 residues. Germline V gene lookup returns CDR1 MNHEY and CDR2 SVGAGI. Trimming took off 5 bases at V and 0 bases at J, with 11 bases between the two ends. For the CDR3, the DNA is TGTGCCAGCAGTCCGTACAGCTATAGCAATCAGCCCCAGCATTTT. As protein: CASSPYSYSNQPQHF.

With respect to this clone: Different DNA sequences within this sample yield the same CDR3. The chain employs TRBV5-1 and TRBJ2-2, with 8 bases identical to TRBD1. The CDR3 has 15 residues. Germline CDR1 is SGHRS and CDR2 is YFSETQ. Trimming at V came to 3 bases and at J to 6 bases, leaving 7 bases not matched to a gene. CDR3 protein: CASSWTVQGAGELFF. In DNA, the CDR3 is TGCGCCAGCAGCTGGACTGTACAGGGGGCCGGGGAGCTGTTTTTT.

This clone was seen just once. Other nucleotide sequences in the sample specify the same CDR3. This chain uses TRBV5-4 with TRBJ2-1, with 12 bases matching TRBD2. Germline trimming cut 4 bases from V and 7 bases from J; bases unmatched to any gene: 12. The CDR3 consists of 17 residues. The germline gives CDR1 SGHNT, CDR2 YYREEE (reference sequence). The CDR3 here is CASSPTFTSGRRNEQFF. The CDR3 DNA reads as TGTGCCAGCAGCCCTACTTTTACTAGCGGGAGGAGAAATGAGCAGTTCTTC.

J is TRBJ1-1 and V is TRBV10-3; 7 bases agree with TRBD1. The CDR3 extends over 14 amino acids. Germline CDR1 ENHRY, CDR2 SYGVKD. V shed 6 bases, J shed 4 bases, and the junction held 8 bases outside the gene matches. CDR3 in DNA: TGTGCCATCAGAGAACAGGGGATGGGCACTGAAGCTTTCTTT. Translation gives CAIREQGMGTEAFF.

V usage is TRBV7-6 and J usage is TRBJ2-3; no definite D call. Trimming removed 4 bases at V and 0 bases at J, with 11 bases between. This CDR3 is 15 amino acids long. Germline CDR1 SGHVS, CDR2 FNYEAQ. The CDR3 region has the DNA TGTGCCAGCAGCTCACCCACAGCCAGCACAGATACGCAGTATTTT. Translation: CASSSPTASTDTQYF.